This T cell receptor (beta chain) was found in a study of T cell clonality in common variable immunodeficiency. This clone was recorded at least ten times. Antigen unknown. The observed sequence ends 3 residues before the CDR3 terminus, with the missing tail filled in from the germline J gene. General study points: CVID subjects had higher TCRbeta clonality than healthy controls, most marked in about a third.

The CDR3 is 15 amino acids. The V gene end was trimmed by 9 bases and the J gene end by 6 bases; junction bases not matched to a gene: 7. Germline CDR1 reads SEHNR; CDR2 reads FQNEAQ (reference sequence). The assay was immunoSEQ multiplex PCR, and TCRdb's table has in-frame clones only and misses some. This sample carries fewer than 75,000 clones, none of them present only once. The sequenced sample was peripheral blood mononuclear cells. V usage is TRBV7-9 and J usage is TRBJ2-2; 13 bases are shared with TRBD2. The source of this sequence is a person aged 18 to 75 in good health. The sequenced part of the CDR3 DNA is TGTGCCAGTCCCGGACTAGCGGGAGAGTCCGGGGAG. Protein product: CASPGLAGESGE. The whole CDR3 sequence reads CASPGLAGESGELFF.